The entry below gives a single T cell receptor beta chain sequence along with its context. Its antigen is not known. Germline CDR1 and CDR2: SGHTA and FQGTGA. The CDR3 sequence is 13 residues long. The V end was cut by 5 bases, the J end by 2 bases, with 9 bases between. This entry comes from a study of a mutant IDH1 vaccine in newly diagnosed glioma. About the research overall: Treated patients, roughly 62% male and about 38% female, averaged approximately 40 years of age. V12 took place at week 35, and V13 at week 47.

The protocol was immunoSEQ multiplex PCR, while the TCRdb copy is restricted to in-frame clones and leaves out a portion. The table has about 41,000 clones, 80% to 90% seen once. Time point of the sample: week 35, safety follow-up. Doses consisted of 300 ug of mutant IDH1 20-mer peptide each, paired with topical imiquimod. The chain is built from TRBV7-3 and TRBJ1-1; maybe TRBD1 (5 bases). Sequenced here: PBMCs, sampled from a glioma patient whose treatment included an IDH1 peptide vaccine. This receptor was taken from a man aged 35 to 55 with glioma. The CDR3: CASSTQGNTEAFF. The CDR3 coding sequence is TGTGCCAGCAGCACTCAGGGTAACACTGAAGCTTTCTTT.